This T cell receptor beta chain was profiled in a study of identical twins. Whole-study findings and limits: Twin pairs' shared out-of-frame alpha sequences were enriched in low generation probability.

The V gene's germline CDR1 is SGHDT and CDR2 YYEEEE. The CDR3 is 13 amino acids. The V gene lost 3 bases and the J gene lost 4 bases, with 10 bases spanning the gap. This clonotype was detected only a few times. Its specificity is not known. Carrying unique molecular identifiers, the cDNA also gained a universal primer site through template switching. TCRdb independently ran MiXCR on the 5' RACE reads; one entry per CDR3 protein. The top ten hold roughly 0.44% of the sample, which has around 530,000 distinct CDR3 sequences, 13% to 15% seen once. Separately, the same data were catalogued under a study of yellow fever vaccine responses in identical twins.

The TCR sequence derives from a woman under 30 in good health. Sequencing was done on a sample of CD4+ T cells sorted from blood. V is TRBV5-6 and J is TRBJ2-5; D is undetermined. This chain's CDR3 is CASSYFERETQYF. In DNA, the CDR3 is TGTGCCAGCAGCTACTTCGAGCGAGAGACCCAGTACTTC.